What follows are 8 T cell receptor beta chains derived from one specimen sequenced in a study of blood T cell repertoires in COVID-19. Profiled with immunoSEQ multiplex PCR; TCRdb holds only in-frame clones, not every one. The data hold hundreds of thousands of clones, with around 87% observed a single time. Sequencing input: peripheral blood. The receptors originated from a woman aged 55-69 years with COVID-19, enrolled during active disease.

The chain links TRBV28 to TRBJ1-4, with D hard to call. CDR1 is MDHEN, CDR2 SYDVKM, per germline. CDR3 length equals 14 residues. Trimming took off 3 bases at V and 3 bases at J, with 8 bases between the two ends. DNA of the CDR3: TGTGCCAGCAGTTTGACAATGGCTAATGAAAAACTGTTTTTT. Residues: CASSLTMANEKLFF.

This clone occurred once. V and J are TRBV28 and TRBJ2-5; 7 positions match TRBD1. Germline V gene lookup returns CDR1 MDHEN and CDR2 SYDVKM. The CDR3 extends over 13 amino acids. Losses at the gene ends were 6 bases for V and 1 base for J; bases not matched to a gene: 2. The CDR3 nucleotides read TGTGCCAGCAGAAGGACAGGCCAAGAGACCCAGTACTTC. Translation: CASRRTGQETQYF.

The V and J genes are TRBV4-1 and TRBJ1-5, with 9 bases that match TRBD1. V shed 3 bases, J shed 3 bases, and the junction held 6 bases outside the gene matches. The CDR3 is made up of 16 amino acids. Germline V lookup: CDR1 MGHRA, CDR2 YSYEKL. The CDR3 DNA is TGCGCCAGCAGCCAGGGACAGGGAACGGCCAATCAGCCCCAGCATTTT. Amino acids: CASSQGQGTANQPQHF.

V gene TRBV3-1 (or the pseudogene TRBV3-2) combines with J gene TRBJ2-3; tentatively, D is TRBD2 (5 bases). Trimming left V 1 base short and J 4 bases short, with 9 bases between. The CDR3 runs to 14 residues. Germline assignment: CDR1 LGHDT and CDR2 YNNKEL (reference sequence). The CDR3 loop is CASSQGAGSDTQYF. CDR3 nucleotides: TGTGCCAGCAGCCAAGGTGCGGGTTCAGATACGCAGTATTTT.

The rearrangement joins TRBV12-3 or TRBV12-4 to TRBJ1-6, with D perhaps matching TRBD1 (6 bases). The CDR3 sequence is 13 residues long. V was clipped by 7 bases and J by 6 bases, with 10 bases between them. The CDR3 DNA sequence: TGTGCCAGCAAGTTAGGGGGTAATTCACCCCTCCACTTT. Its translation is CASKLGGNSPLHF.

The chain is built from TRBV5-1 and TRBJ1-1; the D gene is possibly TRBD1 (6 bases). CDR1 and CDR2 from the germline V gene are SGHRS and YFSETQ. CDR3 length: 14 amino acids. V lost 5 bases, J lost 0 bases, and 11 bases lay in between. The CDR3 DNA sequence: TGCGCCAGCAGACAGGGACATATGAACACTGAAGCTTTCTTT. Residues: CASRQGHMNTEAFF.

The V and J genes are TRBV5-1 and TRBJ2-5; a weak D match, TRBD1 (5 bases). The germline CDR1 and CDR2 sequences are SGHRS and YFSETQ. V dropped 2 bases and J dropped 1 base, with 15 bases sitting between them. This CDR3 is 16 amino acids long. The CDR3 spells CASSLGVQVGQETQYF. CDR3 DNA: TGCGCCAGCAGCTTAGGGGTACAGGTTGGCCAAGAGACCCAGTACTTC.

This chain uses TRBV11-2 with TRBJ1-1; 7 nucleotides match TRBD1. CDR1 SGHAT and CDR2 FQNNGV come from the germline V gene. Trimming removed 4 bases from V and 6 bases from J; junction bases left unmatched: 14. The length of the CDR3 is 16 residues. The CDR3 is CASSSPEQGKGSEAFF. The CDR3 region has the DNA TGTGCCAGCAGCTCACCCGAACAGGGGAAGGGGTCTGAAGCTTTCTTT.